This T cell receptor beta chain was obtained from a study of early T cells in non-severe SARS-CoV-2 infection. Study background: Bulk RNA from unsorted whole blood was sequenced; chains were unpaired. Findings and limits, study-wide: Clonotype matching in VDJdb favored anti-spike CD8 responses and did not capture private and CD4 specificities.

This clonotype appeared many times. Its cognate antigen is unknown. Unique molecular identifiers (one per individual cDNA molecule) were attached. Via MiXCR, TCRdb re-called the 5' RACE reads, giving one row per CDR3 protein. The sample carries around 78,000 distinct CDR3 sequences, roughly 9.1% recorded once. This CDR3 is 15 amino acids long. V lost 0 bases to trimming and J lost 2 bases, with 10 bases between them. Germline-derived CDR1 and CDR2 are SGHNT and YYREEE (reference sequence). The specimen was whole blood, collected at baseline. The TCR sequence derives from an adult who was a healthcare worker with PCR-confirmed SARS-CoV-2 infection or an uninfected control (not recorded which). This sequence joins TRBV5-4 and TRBJ2-3; D assignment may be TRBD1 or TRBD2 (5 bases each). The CDR3 spells CASSLEGRTTDTQYF. In nucleotides, the CDR3 is TGTGCCAGCAGCTTGGAGGGGAGAACCACAGATACGCAGTATTTT.